Listed below are T cell receptor beta chains from one sample, sequenced in a study of sequential checkpoint blockade in melanoma. Measured with immunoSEQ multiplex PCR; TCRdb has only the in-frame clones, and not every one. The sample carries some 19,000 clones, 80% to 90% recorded once. Specimen: CD8+ T cells sorted from blood (inferred from file names), collected from a patient given nivolumab and ipilimumab in sequence. These receptors originate from a human donor with melanoma. Each CDR3 is given without its conserved first and last residue. The D gene is left open where the match is weak.

v_call: TRBV27
j_call: TRBJ2-7
d_call: TRBD2
cdr3_aa: ASSLRAGGNYEQY

v_call: TRBV7-9
j_call: TRBJ2-7
d_call: -
cdr3_aa: ASSLANYEQY

v_call: TRBV6-1
j_call: TRBJ2-6
d_call: -
cdr3_aa: ASSEPPGVGSGANVLT

v_call: TRBV9
j_call: TRBJ2-7
d_call: TRBD1
cdr3_aa: ASSAGPGGSYEQY

v_call: TRBV27
j_call: TRBJ1-5
d_call: -
cdr3_aa: ASSLGGSNQPQH

v_call: TRBV5-6
j_call: TRBJ1-2
d_call: TRBD1
cdr3_aa: ASSFWGQPNYGYT

v_call: TRBV25-1
j_call: -
d_call: TRBD1
cdr3_aa: ASSPGTGVYEQY